This T cell receptor beta chain was found in a study of blood T cell repertoires in COVID-19. In the original processing: Quantification of nucleated cells was approximated via reference gene primer amplification. TCRdb's table, derived via immunoSEQ multiplex PCR, lists solely in-frame clones and lacks some. From that table come the V and J calls and clone size; the DNA was used to work out D and trimming. The sample lists roughly 200,000 clones, approximately 80% occurring once. This TCR was recovered from a woman between 50 and 59 years old with active or convalescent COVID-19. The sequencing input was peripheral blood.

This CDR3 is CATSRLDTEAFF. The CDR3 bases are TGTGCCACCAGCAGACTCGACACTGAAGCTTTCTTT. V gene TRBV15 combines with J gene TRBJ1-1, with D hard to call. The CDR3 length is 12 residues. Germline CDR1 and CDR2: LNHNV and YYDKDF (reference sequence). V was trimmed by 2 bases and J by 3 bases, leaving 4 bases between them.